Presented here are 24 T cell receptor beta chains from one specimen sequenced in a study of blood T cell repertoires in COVID-19. The protocol was immunoSEQ multiplex PCR, while the TCRdb copy is restricted to in-frame clones and leaves out a portion. The profile shows 250,000 to 350,000 clones, 80% to 90% of them singletons. The source material was peripheral blood. The origin of the receptors is a young man with acute or convalescent COVID-19.

The rearrangement uses TRBV27 and TRBJ2-1; tentatively, D is TRBD1 (6 bases). This CDR3 region has 13 residues. V dropped 1 base and J dropped 9 bases, with 10 bases sitting between them. Germline CDR1 is MNHEY and CDR2 is SMNVEV (reference sequence). As DNA, the CDR3 is TGTGCCAGCAGTTTATATGTGGGGGCTGAGCAGTTCTTC. This translates into CASSLYVGAEQFF.

The rearrangement uses TRBV6-5 and TRBJ1-5; D is unresolved. The CDR3 is made up of 14 amino acids. Germline CDR1 MNHEY, CDR2 SVGAGI. V lost 4 bases and J 0 bases, leaving 7 bases between the germline ends. The DNA for the CDR3 is TGTGCCAGCAGTTTACAATATAGCAATCAGCCCCAGCATTTT. Its protein product is CASSLQYSNQPQHF.

A word on this clone: Other DNA sequences in the same sample also yield this CDR3. The chain couples TRBV18 to TRBJ1-5, with TRBD1 matching over 10 bases. The CDR3 contains 14 residues. CDR1 is KGHSH, CDR2 LQKENI, per germline. The V segment lost 3 bases and the J segment 4 bases; nucleotides outside the gene matches: 0. CDR3 residues: CASSPGQGNQPQHF. CDR3 DNA sequence: TGTGCCAGCTCACCGGGACAGGGGAATCAGCCCCAGCATTTT.

The V gene is TRBV3-1 (or the pseudogene TRBV3-2), the J gene TRBJ2-3, with TRBD2 matching over 8 bases. CDR1 is LGHDT, CDR2 YNNKEL, per germline (reference sequence). The CDR3 contains 17 residues. V dropped 1 base and J dropped 3; count of bases not matched to a gene: 9. The CDR3 sequence: CASSQVSGGAVTDTQYF. The CDR3 nucleotides read TGTGCCAGCAGCCAAGTATCCGGGGGGGCCGTAACAGATACGCAGTATTTT.

The rearrangement links TRBV7-2 to TRBJ2-5; 8 bases fit TRBD1. This CDR3 has 15 residues. The trim removed 6 bases at V and 2 bases at J, leaving 8 bases unmatched. Germline assignment: CDR1 SGHTA and CDR2 FQGNSA. CDR3 amino acids: CASSPYRGSQETQYF. CDR3 nucleotide sequence: TGTGCCAGCAGTCCATACAGGGGGAGTCAAGAGACCCAGTACTTC.

V and J are TRBV19 and TRBJ1-1; D is unresolved. V gave up 10 bases and J gave up 1 base, with 19 bases separating them. Germline V lookup: CDR1 LNHDA, CDR2 SQIVND (reference sequence). This CDR3 has 15 amino acids. CDR3 coding DNA: TGTGCCACCACCCCTGGCCCGGGTAGGAACACTGAAGCTTTCTTT. Protein: CATTPGPGRNTEAFF.

The V call is TRBV28, the J call TRBJ1-3; the D is unclear. The CDR3 contains 14 residues. CDR1 MDHEN and CDR2 SYDVKM come from the germline V gene. Trimming removed 3 bases at V and 4 bases at J, with 10 bases between. CDR3 residues: CASSLGTSGNTIYF. The DNA for the CDR3 is TGTGCCAGCAGTTTGGGCACGTCCGGAAACACCATATATTTT.

The chain is built from TRBV2 and TRBJ2-1, with TRBD2 as a possible D gene (6 bases). Germline values: CDR1 SNHLY, CDR2 FYNNEI. This CDR3 is built from 12 residues. Between the trimmed V and J ends, which lost 0 bases and 16 bases, there was a span of 13 bases. As DNA, the CDR3 is TGTGCCAGCAGTGAAGCGGGGACTCGAACCTTCTTC. The encoded protein is CASSEAGTRTFF.

The chain recombines TRBV19 with TRBJ1-2, with 10 bases identical to TRBD1. Germline V gives CDR1 LNHDA, CDR2 SQIVND (reference sequence). V dropped 8 bases and J dropped 3; count of bases not matched to a gene: 3. CDR3 length: 13 residues. The CDR3, as DNA: TGTGCCAGTCACGGGACAGGGGACTATGGCTACACCTTC. It encodes CASHGTGDYGYTF.

This rearrangement joins TRBV5-1 to TRBJ1-2, with 8 bases that match TRBD1. The length of the CDR3 is 16 residues. V trimming: 2 bases; J trimming: 7 bases; junction bases outside the gene matches: 13. Germline V CDR1 and CDR2: SGHRS, YFSETQ. As DNA, the CDR3 is TGCGCCAGCAGCTTTTCTCTTTACGACAGGGGAGTTGGCTACACCTTC. It encodes CASSFSLYDRGVGYTF.

V gene TRBV10-3 combines with J gene TRBJ2-3; no clear D. The CDR3 runs 13 residues. Germline-derived CDR1 and CDR2 are ENHRY and SYGVKD. The V and J ends lost 8 bases and 0 bases respectively, with 9 bases between them. The CDR3: CAIREASTDTQYF. In DNA form, the CDR3 reads TGTGCCATCCGAGAGGCCAGCACAGATACGCAGTATTTT.

The rearrangement joins TRBV19 to TRBJ1-5; a possible D gene is TRBD1 (6 bases). Germline CDR1 and CDR2: LNHDA and SQIVND (reference sequence). V was clipped by 7 bases and J by 6 bases, with 16 bases between them. CDR3 size: 14 residues. The CDR3 spells CASKPQGSGQPQHF. CDR3 bases: TGTGCCAGTAAGCCTCAGGGGTCGGGTCAGCCCCAGCATTTT.

This clone appeared once. The chain couples TRBV6-1 to TRBJ2-7, with a tentative D call TRBD2 (6 bases). The germline V and J ends were trimmed by 3 bases and 2 bases, with 20 bases remaining between them. The CDR3 is made up of 17 amino acids. CDR1 and CDR2 from the germline V gene are MNHNS and SASEGT. CDR3 residues: CASSDWLPGERPYEQYF. In nucleotides, the CDR3 is TGTGCCAGCAGTGATTGGCTCCCGGGGGAGAGACCCTACGAGCAGTACTTC.

The CDR3 loop reads CATGDPEGIQYF. CDR3 in DNA: TGTGCCACTGGCGATCCGGAGGGCATTCAGTACTTC. This sequence joins TRBV10-3 and TRBJ2-4; tentative D call: TRBD2 (6 bases). In germline, CDR1 is ENHRY, CDR2 SYGVKD. Trimming shortened V by 10 bases and J by 9 bases, and 16 bases separated the two germline ends. This CDR3 is 12 amino acids long.

The chain carries TRBV2 and TRBJ1-2; 7 bases align to TRBD1. This CDR3 region has 15 residues. CDR1 and CDR2 (germline): SNHLY, FYNNEI. V was clipped by 6 bases and J by 4 bases; unmatched bases: 11. The CDR3 DNA reads as TGTGCCAGCAGCGCCTCCAGGGGGGCCGCCTATGGCTACACCTTC. The encoded protein is CASSASRGAAYGYTF.

The V call is TRBV30, the J call TRBJ1-1, with TRBD1 as a possible D gene (6 bases). The CDR3 is 16 residues long. The germline CDR1 and CDR2 sequences are GTSNPN and SVGIG (reference sequence). V lost 5 bases to trimming and J lost 0 bases, with 19 bases between them. CDR3 sequence: CAWVPWAGELNTEAFF. Here the CDR3 DNA reads TGTGCCTGGGTGCCTTGGGCAGGGGAATTGAACACTGAAGCTTTCTTT. Using reference TRBV30 and TRBJ1-1 for the parts outside the CDR3, the full variable domain is SQTIHQWPATLVQPVGSPLSLECTVEGTSNPNLYWYRQAAGRGLQLLFYSVGIGQISSEVPQNLSASRPQDRQFILSSKKLLLSDSGFYLCAWVPWAGELNTEAFFGQGTRLTVV.

The rearrangement links TRBV9 to TRBJ1-4; D not resolved. V was trimmed by 4 bases and J by 5 bases, leaving 15 bases between them. This CDR3 region has 15 residues. CDR1 and CDR2 from the germline V gene are SGDLS and YYNGEE. In DNA, the CDR3 is TGTGCCAGCAGCCCGAGGGAAAGATCGAATGAAAAACTGTTTTTT. It encodes CASSPRERSNEKLFF.

The chain combines TRBV30 with TRBJ1-2, with D maybe TRBD1 (6 bases). There are 15 residues in the CDR3. Germline CDR1 reads GTSNPN; CDR2 reads SVGIG (reference sequence). Trimming cost V 5 bases and J 8 bases, with 24 bases left between them. The CDR3 sequence is CAWEPGHGPPRGYTF. CDR3 nucleotide sequence: TGTGCCTGGGAACCGGGACACGGACCGCCTCGGGGCTACACCTTC.

This rearrangement joins TRBV19 to TRBJ1-5; a possible D gene is TRBD1 (6 bases). Trimming removed 11 bases at V and 4 bases at J, with 18 bases between. CDR1 and CDR2 (germline): LNHDA, SQIVND (reference sequence). CDR3 size: 14 residues. This CDR3 is CAVQGAFLNQPQHF. The CDR3 nucleotides read TGTGCCGTACAGGGCGCGTTCCTAAATCAGCCCCAGCATTTT.

In DNA form, the CDR3 reads TGCGCCAGCAGCTTGGCCCGGACAGGGGCTGACACCGGGGAGCTGTTTTTT. Its protein product is CASSLARTGADTGELFF. The chain is built from TRBV5-1 and TRBJ2-2; 9 nucleotides agree with TRBD1. Looked up from germline, CDR1 is SGHRS and CDR2 is YFSETQ. Unmatched junction bases numbered 6, after V lost 0 bases and J lost 3 bases. The CDR3 contains 17 residues.

The V call is TRBV4-2, the J call TRBJ2-3, with TRBD2 as a possible D gene (7 bases). The CDR3 has 16 residues. V shed 0 bases and J shed 3 bases, with 13 bases lying between them. CDR1 and CDR2 (germline): LGHNA, YNFKEQ. CDR3 residues: CASSQDRGARTDTQYF. DNA of the CDR3: TGTGCCAGCAGCCAAGATCGGGGGGCGCGTACAGATACGCAGTATTTT.

This clone was observed a single time. The J gene is TRBJ2-7, the V gene TRBV27; D is perhaps TRBD1 (5 bases). The CDR3 has 16 residues. Germline V gene lookup returns CDR1 MNHEY and CDR2 SMNVEV (reference sequence). V lost 3 bases and J lost 0, with 15 bases in between. The CDR3 bases are TGTGCCAGCAGTTTGGTACCAGGGCTGAGCTCCTACGAGCAGTACTTC. Translating it yields CASSLVPGLSSYEQYF.

The J gene is TRBJ2-7, the V gene TRBV7-2; 14 nucleotides match TRBD2. Germline trimming cut 5 bases from V and 4 bases from J; bases unmatched to any gene: 4. The CDR3 consists of 15 residues. Per the germline V gene, CDR1 is SGHTA and CDR2 is FQGNSA. The CDR3 loop is CASSGRLAGGYEQYF. The CDR3 coding sequence is TGTGCCAGCAGCGGCAGACTAGCGGGAGGGTACGAGCAGTACTTC. Using reference TRBV7-2 and TRBJ2-7 for the parts outside the CDR3, the full variable domain is GAGVSQSPSNKVTEKGKDVELRCDPISGHTALYWYRQSLGQGLEFLIYFQGNSAPDKSGLPSDRFSAERTGGSVSTLTIQRTQQEDSAVYLCASSGRLAGGYEQYFGPGTRLTVT.

This sequence joins TRBV12-5 and TRBJ1-5; TRBD1 might be the D (5 bases). The germline gives CDR1 LGHNT, CDR2 FRNRAP. The CDR3 is 19 amino acids. V was trimmed by 0 bases and J by 4 bases, leaving 22 bases between them. The CDR3 nucleotides are TGTGCTAGTGGTTTGGTACTCCTTGGGGGGGGGACCATAAATCAGCCCCAGCATTTT. It encodes CASGLVLLGGGTINQPQHF.